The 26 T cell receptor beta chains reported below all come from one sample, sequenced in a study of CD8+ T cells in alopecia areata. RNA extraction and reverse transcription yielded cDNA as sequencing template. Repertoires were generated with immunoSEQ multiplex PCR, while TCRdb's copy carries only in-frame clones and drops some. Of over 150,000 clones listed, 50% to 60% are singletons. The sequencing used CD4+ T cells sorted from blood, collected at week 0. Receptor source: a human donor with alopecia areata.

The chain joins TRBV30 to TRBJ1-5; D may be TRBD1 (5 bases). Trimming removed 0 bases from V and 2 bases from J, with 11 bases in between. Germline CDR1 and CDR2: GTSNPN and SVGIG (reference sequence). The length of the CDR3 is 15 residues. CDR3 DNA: TGTGCCTGGAGTGTAGAGGCGGGGGGCAATCAGCCCCAGCATTTT. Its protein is CAWSVEAGGNQPQHF.

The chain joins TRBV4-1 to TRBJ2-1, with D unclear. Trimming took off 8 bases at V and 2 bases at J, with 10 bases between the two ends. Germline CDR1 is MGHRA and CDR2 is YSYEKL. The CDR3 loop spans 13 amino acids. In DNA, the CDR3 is TGCGCCAGCTCCAATCCTACCTACAATGAGCAGTTCTTC. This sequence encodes CASSNPTYNEQFF.

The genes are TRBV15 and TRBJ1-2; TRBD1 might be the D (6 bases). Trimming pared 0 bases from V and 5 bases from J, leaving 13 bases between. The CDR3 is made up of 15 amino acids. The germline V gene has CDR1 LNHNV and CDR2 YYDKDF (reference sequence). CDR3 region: CATSRDPTGLYGYTF. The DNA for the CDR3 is TGTGCCACCAGCAGAGATCCTACAGGGCTTTATGGCTACACCTTC. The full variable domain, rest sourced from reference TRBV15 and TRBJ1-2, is DAMVIQNPRYQVTQFGKPVTLSCSQTLNHNVMYWYQQKSSQAPKLLFHYYDKDFNNEADTPDNFQSRRPNTSFCFLDIRSPGLGDTAMYLCATSRDPTGLYGYTFGSGTRLTVV.

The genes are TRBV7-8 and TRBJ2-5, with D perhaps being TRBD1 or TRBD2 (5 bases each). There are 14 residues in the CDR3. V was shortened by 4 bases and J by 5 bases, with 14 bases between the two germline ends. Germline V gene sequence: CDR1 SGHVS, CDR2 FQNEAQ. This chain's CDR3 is CASSSGTYTETQYF. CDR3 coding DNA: TGTGCCAGCAGCTCTGGGACCTACACCGAGACCCAGTACTTC.

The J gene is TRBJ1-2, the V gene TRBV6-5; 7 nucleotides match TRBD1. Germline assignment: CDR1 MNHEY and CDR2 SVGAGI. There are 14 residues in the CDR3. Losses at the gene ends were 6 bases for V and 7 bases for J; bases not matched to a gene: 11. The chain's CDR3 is CASSQTGTELGYTF. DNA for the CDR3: TGTGCCAGCAGCCAGACCGGGACAGAGCTTGGCTACACCTTC.

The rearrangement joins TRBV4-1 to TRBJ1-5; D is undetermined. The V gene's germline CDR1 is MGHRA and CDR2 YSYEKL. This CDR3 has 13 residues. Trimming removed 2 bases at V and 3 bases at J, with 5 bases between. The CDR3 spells CASSQRVNQPQHF. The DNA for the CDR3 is TGCGCCAGCAGCCAAAGAGTCAATCAGCCCCAGCATTTT.

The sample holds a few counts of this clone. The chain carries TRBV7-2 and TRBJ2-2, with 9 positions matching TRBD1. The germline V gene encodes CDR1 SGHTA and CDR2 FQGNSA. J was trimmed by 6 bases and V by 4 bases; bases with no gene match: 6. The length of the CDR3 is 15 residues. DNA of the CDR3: TGTGCCAGCAGCTCCAGGACAGGGGCGGCCGGGGAGCTGTTTTTT. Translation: CASSSRTGAAGELFF. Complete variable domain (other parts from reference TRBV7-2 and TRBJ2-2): GAGVSQSPSNKVTEKGKDVELRCDPISGHTALYWYRQSLGQGLEFLIYFQGNSAPDKSGLPSDRFSAERTGGSVSTLTIQRTQQEDSAVYLCASSSRTGAAGELFFGEGSRLTVL.

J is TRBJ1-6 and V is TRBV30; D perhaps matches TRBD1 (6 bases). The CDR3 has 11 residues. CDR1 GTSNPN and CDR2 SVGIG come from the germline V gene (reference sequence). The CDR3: CALGGNSPLHF. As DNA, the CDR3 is TGTGCTCTCGGGGGCAATTCACCCCTCCACTTT.

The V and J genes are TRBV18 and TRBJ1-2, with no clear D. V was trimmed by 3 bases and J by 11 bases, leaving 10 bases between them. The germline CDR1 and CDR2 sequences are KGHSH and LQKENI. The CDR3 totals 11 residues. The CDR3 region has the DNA TGTGCCAGCTCACCGATGGAAGTTTACACCTTC. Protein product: CASSPMEVYTF. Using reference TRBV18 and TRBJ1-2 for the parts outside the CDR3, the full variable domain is NAGVMQNPRHLVRRRGQEARLRCSPMKGHSHVYWYRQLPEEGLKFMVYLQKENIIDESGMPKERFSAEFPKEGPSILRIQQVVRGDSAAYFCASSPMEVYTFGSGTRLTVV.

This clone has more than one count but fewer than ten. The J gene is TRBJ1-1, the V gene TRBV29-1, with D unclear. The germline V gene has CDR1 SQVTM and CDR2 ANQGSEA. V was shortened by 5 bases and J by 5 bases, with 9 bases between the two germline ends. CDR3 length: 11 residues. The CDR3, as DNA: TGCAGCGTTCTGGTGGTAACTGAAGCTTTCTTT. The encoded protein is CSVLVVTEAFF.

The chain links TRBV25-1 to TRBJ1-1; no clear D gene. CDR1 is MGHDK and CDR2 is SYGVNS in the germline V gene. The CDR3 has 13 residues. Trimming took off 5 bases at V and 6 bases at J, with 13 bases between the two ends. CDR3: CASSKTRISEAFF. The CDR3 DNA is TGTGCCAGCAGTAAGACACGGATATCTGAAGCTTTCTTT.

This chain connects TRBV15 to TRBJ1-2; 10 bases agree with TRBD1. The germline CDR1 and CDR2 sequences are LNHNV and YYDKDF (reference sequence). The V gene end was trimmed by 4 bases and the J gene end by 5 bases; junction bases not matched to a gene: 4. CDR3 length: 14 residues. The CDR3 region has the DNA TGTGCCACCAGCACAGGACAGGGGGTATATGGCTACACCTTC. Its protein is CATSTGQGVYGYTF. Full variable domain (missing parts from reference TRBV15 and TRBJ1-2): DAMVIQNPRYQVTQFGKPVTLSCSQTLNHNVMYWYQQKSSQAPKLLFHYYDKDFNNEADTPDNFQSRRPNTSFCFLDIRSPGLGDTAMYLCATSTGQGVYGYTFGSGTRLTVV.

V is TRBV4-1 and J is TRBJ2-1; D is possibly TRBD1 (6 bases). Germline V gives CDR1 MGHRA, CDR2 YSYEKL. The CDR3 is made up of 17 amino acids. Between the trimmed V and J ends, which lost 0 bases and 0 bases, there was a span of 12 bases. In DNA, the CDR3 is TGCGCCAGCAGCCAAGAGGGACAAGCGAGCTCCTACAATGAGCAGTTCTTC. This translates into CASSQEGQASSYNEQFF.

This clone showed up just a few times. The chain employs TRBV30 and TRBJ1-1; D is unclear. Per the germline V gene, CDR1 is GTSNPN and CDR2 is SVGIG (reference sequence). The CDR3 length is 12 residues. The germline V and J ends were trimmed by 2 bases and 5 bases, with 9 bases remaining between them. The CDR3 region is CAWSLQSTEAFF. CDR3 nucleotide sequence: TGTGCCTGGAGTTTACAGTCGACTGAAGCTTTCTTT.

The CDR3: CASGRGSRWHTF. The DNA of the CDR3 is TGTGCCAGCGGCCGGGGCTCTCGGTGGCACACCTTC. The chain carries TRBV7-2 and TRBJ1-2, with a tentative D call TRBD1 (5 bases). Germline loops: CDR1 SGHTA, CDR2 FQGNSA. This CDR3 contains 12 residues. Between the trimmed V and J ends, which lost 8 bases and 12 bases, there was a span of 19 bases.

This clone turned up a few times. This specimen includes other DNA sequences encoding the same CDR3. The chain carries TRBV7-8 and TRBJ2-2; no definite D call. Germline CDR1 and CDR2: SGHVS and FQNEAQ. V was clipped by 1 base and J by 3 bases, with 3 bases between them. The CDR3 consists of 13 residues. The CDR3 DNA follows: TGTGCCAGCAGCTTAGTCGACACCGGGGAGCTGTTTTTT. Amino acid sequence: CASSLVDTGELFF.

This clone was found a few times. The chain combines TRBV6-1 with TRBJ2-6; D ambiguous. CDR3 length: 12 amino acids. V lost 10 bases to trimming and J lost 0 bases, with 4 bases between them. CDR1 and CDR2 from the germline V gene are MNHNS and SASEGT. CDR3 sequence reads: CATSSGANVLTF. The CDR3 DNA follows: TGTGCCACCTCCTCTGGGGCCAACGTCCTGACTTTC.

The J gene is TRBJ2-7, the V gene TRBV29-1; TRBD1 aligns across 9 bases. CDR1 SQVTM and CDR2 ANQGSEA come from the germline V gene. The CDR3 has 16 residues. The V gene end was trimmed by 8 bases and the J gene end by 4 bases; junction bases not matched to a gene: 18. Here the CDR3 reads CSISPVPRDRAYEQYF. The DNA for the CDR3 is TGCAGCATCTCACCGGTCCCCCGGGACAGGGCATACGAGCAGTACTTC.

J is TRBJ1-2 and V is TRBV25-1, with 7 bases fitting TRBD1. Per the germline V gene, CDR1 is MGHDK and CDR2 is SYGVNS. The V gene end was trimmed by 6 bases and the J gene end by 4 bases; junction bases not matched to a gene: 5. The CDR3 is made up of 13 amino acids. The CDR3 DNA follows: TGTGCCAGCAGCGACAGGGAAACCTATGGCTACACCTTC. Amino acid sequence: CASSDRETYGYTF.

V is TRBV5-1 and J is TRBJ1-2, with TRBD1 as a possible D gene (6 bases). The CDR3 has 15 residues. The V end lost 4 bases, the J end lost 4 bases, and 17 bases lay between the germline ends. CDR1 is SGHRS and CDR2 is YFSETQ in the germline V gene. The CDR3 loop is CASSLAYDRSYGYTF. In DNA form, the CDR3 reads TGCGCCAGCAGCCTAGCCTACGACAGGAGCTATGGCTACACCTTC.

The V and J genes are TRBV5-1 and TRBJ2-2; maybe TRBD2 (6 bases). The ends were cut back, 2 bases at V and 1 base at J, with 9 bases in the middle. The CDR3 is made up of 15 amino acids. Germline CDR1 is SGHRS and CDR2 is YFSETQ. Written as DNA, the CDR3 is TGCGCCAGCAGCTTCGGGACTCTGAACACCGGGGAGCTGTTTTTT. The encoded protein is CASSFGTLNTGELFF. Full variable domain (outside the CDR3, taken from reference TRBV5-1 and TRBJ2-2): KAGVTQTPRYLIKTRGQQVTLSCSPISGHRSVSWYQQTPGQGLQFLFEYFSETQRNKGNFPGRFSGRQFSNSRSEMNVSTLELGDSALYLCASSFGTLNTGELFFGEGSRLTVL.

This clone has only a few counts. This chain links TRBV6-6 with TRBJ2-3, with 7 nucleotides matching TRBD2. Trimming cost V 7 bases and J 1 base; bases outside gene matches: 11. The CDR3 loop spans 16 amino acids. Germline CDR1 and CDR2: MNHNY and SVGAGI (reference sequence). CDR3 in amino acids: CASITGLSYGTDTQYF. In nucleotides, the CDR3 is TGTGCCAGCATCACGGGACTATCATACGGCACAGATACGCAGTATTTT.

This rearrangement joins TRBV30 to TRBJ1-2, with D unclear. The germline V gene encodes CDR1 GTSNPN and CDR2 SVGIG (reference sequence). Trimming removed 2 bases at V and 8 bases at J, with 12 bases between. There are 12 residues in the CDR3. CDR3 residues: CAWSIAGPGYTF. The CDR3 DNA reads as TGTGCCTGGAGTATCGCAGGTCCCGGCTACACCTTC.

This chain's CDR3 is CASSELGREDYGYTF. In DNA, the CDR3 is TGTGCCAGCAGTGAATTGGGGCGAGAGGACTATGGCTACACCTTC. The rearrangement links TRBV25-1 to TRBJ1-2; D perhaps matches TRBD1 (5 bases). V lost 1 base and J lost 3, with 12 bases in between. The germline V gene has CDR1 MGHDK and CDR2 SYGVNS. This CDR3 region has 15 residues.

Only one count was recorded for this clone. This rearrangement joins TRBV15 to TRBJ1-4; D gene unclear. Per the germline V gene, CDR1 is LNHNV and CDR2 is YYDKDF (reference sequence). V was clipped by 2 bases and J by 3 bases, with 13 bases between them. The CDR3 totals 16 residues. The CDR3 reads CATSRSPKPSNEKLFF. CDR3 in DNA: TGTGCCACCAGCAGAAGCCCCAAACCATCTAATGAAAAACTGTTTTTT.

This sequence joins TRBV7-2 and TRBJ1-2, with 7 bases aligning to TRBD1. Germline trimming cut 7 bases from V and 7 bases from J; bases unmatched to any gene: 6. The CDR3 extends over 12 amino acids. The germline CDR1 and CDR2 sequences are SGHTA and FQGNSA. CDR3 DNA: TGTGCCAGCACCCAGGGGGAGGGTGGCTACACCTTC. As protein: CASTQGEGGYTF.